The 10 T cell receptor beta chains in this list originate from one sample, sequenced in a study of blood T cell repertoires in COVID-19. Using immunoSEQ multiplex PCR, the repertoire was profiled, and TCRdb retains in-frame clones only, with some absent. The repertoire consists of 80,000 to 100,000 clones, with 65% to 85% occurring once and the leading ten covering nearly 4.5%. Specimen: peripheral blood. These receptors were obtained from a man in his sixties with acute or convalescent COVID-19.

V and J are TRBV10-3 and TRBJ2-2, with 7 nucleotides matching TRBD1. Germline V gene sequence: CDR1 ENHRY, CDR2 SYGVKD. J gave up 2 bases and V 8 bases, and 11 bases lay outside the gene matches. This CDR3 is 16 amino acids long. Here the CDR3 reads CAIRRDGTANTGELFF. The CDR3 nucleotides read TGTGCCATCCGACGGGACGGGACAGCCAACACCGGGGAGCTGTTTTTT.

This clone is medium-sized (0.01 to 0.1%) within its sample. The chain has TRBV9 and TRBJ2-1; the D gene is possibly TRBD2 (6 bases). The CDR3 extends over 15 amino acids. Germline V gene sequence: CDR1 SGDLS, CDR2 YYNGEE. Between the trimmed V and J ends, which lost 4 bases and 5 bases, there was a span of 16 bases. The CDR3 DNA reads TGTGCCAGCAGCCGCAGAGGGTCTAGCGACAATGAGCAGTTCTTC. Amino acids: CASSRRGSSDNEQFF.

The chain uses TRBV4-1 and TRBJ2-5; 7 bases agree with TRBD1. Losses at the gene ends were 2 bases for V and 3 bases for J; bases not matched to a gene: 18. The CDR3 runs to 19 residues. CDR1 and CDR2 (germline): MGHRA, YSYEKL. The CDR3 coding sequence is TGCGCCAGCAGCCAACCTAAGGACAGGCTCCCCACTGAAAAAGAGACCCAGTACTTC. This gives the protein CASSQPKDRLPTEKETQYF.

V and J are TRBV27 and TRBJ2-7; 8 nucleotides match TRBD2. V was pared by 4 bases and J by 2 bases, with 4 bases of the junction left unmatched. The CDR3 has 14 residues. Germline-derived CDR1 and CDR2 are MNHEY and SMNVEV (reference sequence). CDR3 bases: TGTGCCAGCAGTTCGCCGGGACTAGCCTACGAGCAGTACTTC. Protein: CASSSPGLAYEQYF.

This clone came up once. As DNA, the CDR3 is TGCAGCGTTGATGACAGCACTAACTATGGCTACACCTTC. Its translation is CSVDDSTNYGYTF. The genes are TRBV29-1 and TRBJ1-2; tentative D call: TRBD1 (5 bases). Between the trimmed V and J ends, which lost 3 bases and 0 bases, there was a span of 8 bases. Per the germline V gene, CDR1 is SQVTM and CDR2 is ANQGSEA. The CDR3 extends over 13 amino acids.

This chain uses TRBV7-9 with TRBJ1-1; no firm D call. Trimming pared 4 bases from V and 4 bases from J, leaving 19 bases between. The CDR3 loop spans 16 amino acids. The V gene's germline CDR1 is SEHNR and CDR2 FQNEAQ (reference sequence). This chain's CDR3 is CASSWRIGTDITEAFF. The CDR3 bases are TGTGCCAGCAGCTGGCGGATTGGTACGGATATCACTGAAGCTTTCTTT. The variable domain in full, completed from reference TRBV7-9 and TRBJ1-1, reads DTGVSQNPRHKITKRGQNVTFRCDPISEHNRLYWYRQTLGQGPEFLTYFQNEAQLEKSRLLSDRFSAERPKGSFSTLEIQRTEQGDSAMYLCASSWRIGTDITEAFFGQGTRLTVV.

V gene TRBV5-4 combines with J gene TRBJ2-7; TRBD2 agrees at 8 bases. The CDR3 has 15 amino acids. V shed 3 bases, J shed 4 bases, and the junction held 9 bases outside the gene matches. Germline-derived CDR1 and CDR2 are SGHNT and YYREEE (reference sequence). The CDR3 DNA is TGTGCCAGCAGCTCGGGAGGGCTACGATCTTACGAGCAGTACTTC. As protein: CASSSGGLRSYEQYF.

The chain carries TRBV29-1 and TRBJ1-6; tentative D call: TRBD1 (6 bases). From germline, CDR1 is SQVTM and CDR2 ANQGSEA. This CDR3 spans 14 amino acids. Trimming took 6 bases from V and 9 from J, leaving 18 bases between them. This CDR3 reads CSVVLGGLGSPLHF. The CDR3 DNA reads TGCAGCGTCGTGCTCGGGGGGCTGGGTTCACCCCTCCACTTT.

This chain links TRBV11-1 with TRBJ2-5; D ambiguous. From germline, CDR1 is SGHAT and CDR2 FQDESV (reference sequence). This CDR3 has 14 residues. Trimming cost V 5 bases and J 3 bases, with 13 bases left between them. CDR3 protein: CASSPTHLEETQYF. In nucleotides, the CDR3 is TGTGCCAGCAGCCCTACCCACTTAGAAGAGACCCAGTACTTC. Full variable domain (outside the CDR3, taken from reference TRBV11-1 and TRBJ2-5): EAEVAQSPRYKITEKSQAVAFWCDPISGHATLYWYRQILGQGPELLVQFQDESVVDDSQLPKDRFSAERLKGVDSTLKIQPAELGDSAMYLCASSPTHLEETQYFGPGTRLLVL.

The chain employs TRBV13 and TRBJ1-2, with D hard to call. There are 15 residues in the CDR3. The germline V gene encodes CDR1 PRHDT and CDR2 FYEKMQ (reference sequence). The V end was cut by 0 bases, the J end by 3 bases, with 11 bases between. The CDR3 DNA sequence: TGTGCCAGCAGCTTAGGTAGCAGAACCGACTATGGCTACACCTTC. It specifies CASSLGSRTDYGYTF. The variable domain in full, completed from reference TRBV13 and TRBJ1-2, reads AAGVIQSPRHLIKEKRETATLKCYPIPRHDTVYWYQQGPGQDPQFLISFYEKMQSDKGSIPDRFSAQQFSDYHSELNMSSLELGDSALYFCASSLGSRTDYGYTFGSGTRLTVV.